The 3 T cell receptor beta chains below come from one sample, sequenced in a study of breast tumors, draining lymph nodes, adjacent tissues. MiXCR, applied by TCRdb to the multiplex PCR reads, yields one record per CDR3 protein. Of around 250,000 distinct CDR3 sequences detected, 30% to 35% appear once; the ten largest clones hold approximately 3.6%. Axillary draining lymph nodes of breast cancer patients supplied the node samples. The material sequenced was axillary lymph node tissue. All receptors come from a female donor with breast cancer. Some clones in this sample may be carry-over from other donors' samples.

With respect to this clonotype: The junction departs from the called germline gene at one end, perhaps through a read error. The chain combines TRBV6-6 with TRBJ2-3; D may be TRBD2 (5 bases). This CDR3 region has 15 residues. Germline values: CDR1 MNHNY, CDR2 SVGAGI (reference sequence). In DNA, the CDR3 is TGTGCCAGCAGTCACTCGAGTCCGGGGACAGATACGCAGTATTTT. Protein sequence: CASSHSSPGTDTQYF.

The genes are TRBV9 and TRBJ2-1; 8 bases match TRBD1. V lost 7 bases, J lost 10 bases, and 1 base stayed unmatched. The CDR3 has 10 residues. Germline loops: CDR1 SGDLS, CDR2 YYNGEE. DNA of the CDR3: TGTGCCAGCTGGGACAGGGAGCAGTTCTTC. This sequence encodes CASWDREQFF.

V and J are TRBV10-2 and TRBJ1-2; D is unresolved. The V and J ends lost 0 bases and 14 bases respectively, with 13 bases between them. From germline, CDR1 is WSHSY and CDR2 SAAADI. CDR3 length: 12 residues. For the CDR3, the DNA is TGCGCCAGCAGTGAGTCGTTCCAGGTCGATACCTTC. Its translation: CASSESFQVDTF.